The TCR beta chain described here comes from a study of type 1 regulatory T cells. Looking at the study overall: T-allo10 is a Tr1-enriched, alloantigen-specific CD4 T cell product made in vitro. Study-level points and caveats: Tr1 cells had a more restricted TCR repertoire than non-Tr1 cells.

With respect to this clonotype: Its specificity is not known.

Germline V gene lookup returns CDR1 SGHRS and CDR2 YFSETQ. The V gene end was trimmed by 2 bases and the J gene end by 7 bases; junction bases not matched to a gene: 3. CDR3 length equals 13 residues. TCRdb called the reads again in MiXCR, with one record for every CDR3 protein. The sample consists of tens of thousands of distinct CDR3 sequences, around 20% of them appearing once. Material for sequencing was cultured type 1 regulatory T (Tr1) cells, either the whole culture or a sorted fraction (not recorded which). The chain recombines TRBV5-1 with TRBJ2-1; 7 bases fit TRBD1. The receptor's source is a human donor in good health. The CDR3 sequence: CASSFTGVNEQFF. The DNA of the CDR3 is TGCGCCAGCAGCTTCACAGGGGTGAATGAGCAGTTCTTC.